A selection of T cell receptor beta chains follows, all from one sample in a study of blood T cells in healthy people across ages. MiXCR, run by TCRdb on the 5' RACE reads, gives a single entry per CDR3 protein. Of about 780,000 distinct CDR3 sequences in the sample, about 46% were seen once. Sequenced sample: blood. Every receptor here comes from an elderly man in good health. Both conserved end residues are trimmed from each CDR3. Expanded clones are given a class, and other clones once, few, many or no size at all.

clone size,CDR3 length,V gene,J gene,CDR3 protein
once,13,TRBV7-2,TRBJ2-1,ASSLSTGAYNEQF
-,12,TRBV9,-,TSSVRWEGQTQY
-,12,TRBV28,TRBJ2-7,ASSLLRDTYEQY
few,13,TRBV5-1,TRBJ2-1,ASSLTGTGYNEQF
-,15,TRBV7-8,TRBJ2-5,ASSLAGTRNYQETQY
-,15,TRBV24-1,TRBJ2-1,ATSDFLGPGLYNEQF
-,12,TRBV7-2,-,ASSLRLAGVEQY
-,10,TRBV7-9,TRBJ1-1,ASSATGVLAF
-,11,TRBV20-1,TRBJ2-3,SAPTSGRDTEY
few,12,TRBV5-1,TRBJ1-6,ASSYDRGNSPLH
-,13,TRBV9,TRBJ2-2,ASSVKGDSTGELF
-,13,TRBV18,-,ASTGLAGVQETQY
few,16,TRBV9,TRBJ2-3,ASSVRASAGARGDTQY
few,13,TRBV5-1,TRBJ2-1,ASSLDAGQYNEQF
-,13,TRBV19,TRBJ2-1,ASICMDLTPDEQF
many,13,TRBV9,TRBJ2-1,ASSGTSGRANEQF
-,14,TRBV28,TRBJ2-1,ASSRRLAGPYNEQF
few,12,TRBV9,TRBJ1-6,ASSVAMYNSPLH
-,12,TRBV20-1,TRBJ2-1,CAELTSGDNEQF
-,11,TRBV12-3/TRBV12-4,TRBJ2-7,ASSLGDPYEQY
few,14,TRBV6-2/TRBV6-3,TRBJ2-1,ASSYGVRRAYNEQF
few,12,TRBV9,TRBJ2-7,ASTWGTGGTEQY
few,11,TRBV6-5,TRBJ2-1,ASKGAIYNEQF
-,13,TRBV15,TRBJ1-6,ATSREGAGGSPLH
-,14,TRBV24-1,TRBJ2-1,ATSEGLAAVYNEQF
-,11,TRBV29-1,TRBJ1-2,SVEAAENYGYT
few,14,TRBV27,TRBJ2-3,ASSLSPGGYTDTQY
few,11,TRBV6-4,TRBJ2-1,ASSDLLASEQF
-,13,TRBV12-3/TRBV12-4,TRBJ1-2,ASSLDQEAYYGYT
few,12,TRBV29-1,TRBJ2-1,SVDFMGLDNEQF
many,13,TRBV20-1,TRBJ2-7,SARKGGEPGYEQY
few,11,TRBV11-2,TRBJ2-2,ASSPVSTGELF
once,18,TRBV10-3,TRBJ2-2,AISYRRTGSRMRDTGELF
-,12,TRBV7-3,TRBJ2-3,ASSLLGGADTQY
-,12,TRBV10-3,TRBJ1-2,AISGGFGNYGYT
-,14,TRBV20-1,TRBJ2-1,SAGRTSGIAYNEQF
few,14,TRBV6-5,TRBJ2-2,ASSPTQGAGNGELF
-,13,TRBV27,TRBJ2-1,ASSTGTFGSNEQF
-,13,TRBV20-1,TRBJ2-3,SARGTSGRADTQY
-,12,TRBV4-1,TRBJ2-7,ASSQEHSENEQY
few,15,TRBV24-1,TRBJ2-5,ATSGPSPAGKQETQY
few,12,TRBV20-1,TRBJ2-1,SASPGQAHNEQF
-,14,TRBV20-1,TRBJ2-1,SALTSGRAVLYEQF
-,14,TRBV10-3,TRBJ2-2,AISEWGTGTTGELF
-,12,TRBV4-2,TRBJ2-5,ASSHPGGSETQY
few,12,TRBV9,TRBJ2-7,ASSFSSSSYEQY
-,11,TRBV27,TRBJ2-7,ASTDVNRDEQY
few,11,TRBV20-1,TRBJ1-4,SARTGLDEKLF
-,14,TRBV7-6,TRBJ2-7,ASSLHQAGAAYEQY
few,13,TRBV7-3,TRBJ1-2,ASSLTPGPIYGYT
many,11,TRBV29-1,TRBJ2-3,SVGGSTGDTQY
many,9,TRBV6-6,TRBJ2-3,ASRFTDTQY
-,13,TRBV3-1,TRBJ2-1,ASSQVAGHDNEQF
-,13,TRBV7-3,TRBJ2-1,ASSQLAGPYNEQF
-,13,TRBV5-8,TRBJ1-5,ASSLGDQGNQPQH
-,13,TRBV2,TRBJ2-2,ASSSAGLGTGELF
few,14,TRBV5-1,TRBJ2-6,ASSLGGPAGANVLT
-,9,TRBV29-1,TRBJ2-5,SVLVTNEQY
few,12,TRBV10-2,TRBJ2-3,ASRHAMGTDTQY